The rows below give T cell receptor beta chains drawn from one sample of a study of T cells in Graves' hyperthyroidism and ophthalmopathy. TCRdb itself ran the multiplex PCR reads through MiXCR, one entry per CDR3 protein. The sample yields about 840,000 distinct CDR3 sequences, 38% seen once. Sequencing was carried out using blood. The receptor set was obtained from a man between 18 and 35 years old with Graves' hyperthyroidism. Both conserved end residues are part of each CDR3. Each record gives: CDR3 length, V gene, J gene, D gene, clone size, CDR3 DNA, CDR3 protein. D genes are given only for firm matches. Some rows have no size entry. The others give once, few or many, or a class for an expanded clone.

len: 14; v_gene: TRBV11-2; j_gene: TRBJ2-7; d_gene: TRBD1; abundance: .; CDR3nt: TGCGCCAGCAGCCAAGTGGACAGGAAATACGAGCAGTACTTC; CDR3aa: CASSQVDRKYEQYF
len: 14; v_gene: TRBV19; j_gene: TRBJ2-5; d_gene: TRBD1; abundance: .; CDR3nt: TGTGCCAGTAGTGTAAACAGGGGGCAAGAGACCCAGTACTTC; CDR3aa: CASSVNRGQETQYF
len: 14; v_gene: TRBV7-9; j_gene: TRBJ1-4; d_gene: .; abundance: few; CDR3nt: TGTGCCAGCAGCCCCCAGGAAACTAATGAAAAACTGTTTTTT; CDR3aa: CASSPQETNEKLFF
len: 14; v_gene: TRBV9; j_gene: TRBJ1-6; d_gene: TRBD1; abundance: many; CDR3nt: TGTGCCAGCAGCGAGGGACAGAATAATTCACCCCTCCACTTT; CDR3aa: CASSEGQNNSPLHF
len: 15; v_gene: TRBV15; j_gene: TRBJ2-2; d_gene: .; abundance: few; CDR3nt: TGTGCCACCAGCAGAGATTGGGGGGACACCGGGGAGCTGTTTTTT; CDR3aa: CATSRDWGDTGELFF
len: 13; v_gene: TRBV7-9; j_gene: TRBJ2-7; d_gene: TRBD2; abundance: .; CDR3nt: TGTGCCAGCAGCTACGGGGGGGTGGACGAGCAGTACTTC; CDR3aa: CASSYGGVDEQYF
len: 17; v_gene: TRBV7-2; j_gene: TRBJ2-7; d_gene: TRBD1; abundance: .; CDR3nt: TGTGCCAGCAGCTGGAGGACAGGGCGATTGACGGCCTACGAGCAGTACTTC; CDR3aa: CASSWRTGRLTAYEQYF
len: 14; v_gene: TRBV6-5; j_gene: TRBJ1-5; d_gene: .; abundance: few; CDR3nt: TGTGCCAGCAGGAATACAGGGAGCAATCAGCCCCAGCATTTT; CDR3aa: CASRNTGSNQPQHF
len: 13; v_gene: TRBV2; j_gene: TRBJ1-1; d_gene: .; abundance: many; CDR3nt: TGTGCCAGCAGTGCCGGCGAGGTCACTGAAGCTTTCTTT; CDR3aa: CASSAGEVTEAFF
len: 15; v_gene: TRBV7-9; j_gene: TRBJ1-1; d_gene: TRBD1; abundance: .; CDR3nt: TGTGCCAGCAGCCCCCGACAGGGCCTAGGCACTGAAGCTTTCTTT; CDR3aa: CASSPRQGLGTEAFF
len: 15; v_gene: TRBV2; j_gene: TRBJ2-7; d_gene: TRBD1; abundance: .; CDR3nt: TGTGCCAGCAGCCTAGGGGGACAGGGCGAAGGTGGGCAGTACTTC; CDR3aa: CASSLGGQGEGGQYF
len: 14; v_gene: TRBV4-1; j_gene: TRBJ2-7; d_gene: .; abundance: .; CDR3nt: TGCGCCAGCAGCCAAGAAGTACTCAGGGGTGAGCAGTACTTC; CDR3aa: CASSQEVLRGEQYF
len: 14; v_gene: TRBV20-1; j_gene: TRBJ2-7; d_gene: TRBD1; abundance: .; CDR3nt: TGCAGTGCTAGGGGACAGGGTCGAGGCTACGAGCAGTACTTC; CDR3aa: CSARGQGRGYEQYF
len: 13; v_gene: TRBV5-1; j_gene: TRBJ2-3; d_gene: .; abundance: .; CDR3nt: TGCGCCAGCAGCGTGGACAGCACAGATACGCAGTATTTT; CDR3aa: CASSVDSTDTQYF
len: 14; v_gene: TRBV29-1; j_gene: TRBJ1-2; d_gene: .; abundance: .; CDR3nt: TGCAGCGTTGTGTGGCAGCTTGGGACCCATGGCTACACCTTC; CDR3aa: CSVVWQLGTHGYTF
len: 13; v_gene: TRBV14; j_gene: TRBJ2-5; d_gene: .; abundance: few; CDR3nt: TGTGCCAGCAGCCGAGGACCCGGGGAGACCCAGTACTTC; CDR3aa: CASSRGPGETQYF
len: 15; v_gene: TRBV9; j_gene: TRBJ2-7; d_gene: .; abundance: .; CDR3nt: TGTGCCAGCAGCGTAGAGGGACTGGGCTCCTACGAGCAGTACTTC; CDR3aa: CASSVEGLGSYEQYF
len: 14; v_gene: TRBV7-2; j_gene: TRBJ2-5; d_gene: TRBD2; abundance: .; CDR3nt: TGTGCCAGCAGCCACTTAGCGGGACCTCCGAAACACCACTTC; CDR3aa: CASSHLAGPPKHHF
len: 16; v_gene: TRBV6-1; j_gene: TRBJ1-5; d_gene: .; abundance: few; CDR3nt: TGTGCCAGCAGTTACCAGGGAAGTTCGTTGGATCAGCCCCAGCATTTT; CDR3aa: CASSYQGSSLDQPQHF
len: 14; v_gene: TRBV28; j_gene: TRBJ1-5; d_gene: .; abundance: many; CDR3nt: TGTGCCACCGTTTTCCGGGACAACAATCAGCCCCAGCATTTT; CDR3aa: CATVFRDNNQPQHF
len: 15; v_gene: TRBV7-2; j_gene: TRBJ2-7; d_gene: TRBD2; abundance: many; CDR3nt: TGTGCCAGCAGCTTAGCGGGGACTAGCCGCTCGGAGCAGTACTTC; CDR3aa: CASSLAGTSRSEQYF
len: 14; v_gene: TRBV7-8; j_gene: TRBJ2-5; d_gene: .; abundance: few; CDR3nt: TGTGCCAGCAGTCACGACAGGTCGCGACAGACCCAGTACTTC; CDR3aa: CASSHDRSRQTQYF
len: 15; v_gene: TRBV10-3; j_gene: TRBJ2-7; d_gene: TRBD1; abundance: few; CDR3nt: TGTGCCAGCAGTGAAGCAGGGACAGGGCGGTACGAGCAGTACTTC; CDR3aa: CASSEAGTGRYEQYF
len: 16; v_gene: TRBV6-5; j_gene: TRBJ1-1; d_gene: .; abundance: .; CDR3nt: TGTGCCAGCAGTCCACGGAGGACGGGGAGGAACACTGAAGCTTTCTTT; CDR3aa: CASSPRRTGRNTEAFF
len: 17; v_gene: TRBV7-6; j_gene: TRBJ2-2; d_gene: .; abundance: .; CDR3nt: TGTGCCAGCAGTTTCCCACTCCTACCCAAAGACACCGGGGAGCTGTTTTTT; CDR3aa: CASSFPLLPKDTGELFF
len: 17; v_gene: TRBV29-1; j_gene: TRBJ2-5; d_gene: .; abundance: .; CDR3nt: TGCAGCGCCGAAATGTATCCGCCGGATGGGGACGGAGAGACCCAGTACTTC; CDR3aa: CSAEMYPPDGDGETQYF
len: 14; v_gene: TRBV4-2; j_gene: TRBJ1-5; d_gene: .; abundance: few; CDR3nt: TGTGCCAGCAGCCAGCCGGGGAGCAATCAGCCCCAGCATTTT; CDR3aa: CASSQPGSNQPQHF
len: 13; v_gene: TRBV7-9; j_gene: TRBJ1-1; d_gene: .; abundance: .; CDR3nt: TGTGCCAGCGGGTCGGCGGGGAACACTGAAGCTTTCTTT; CDR3aa: CASGSAGNTEAFF
len: 15; v_gene: TRBV10-3; j_gene: TRBJ2-7; d_gene: TRBD2; abundance: .; CDR3nt: TGTGCCAGCAGCCGGTTAGCGGGTACCACCTACGAGCAATACTTC; CDR3aa: CASSRLAGTTYEQYF
len: 12; v_gene: TRBV2; j_gene: TRBJ2-5; d_gene: .; abundance: many; CDR3nt: TGTGCCAGCAGTTGGCAGCAAGAGACCCAGTACTTC; CDR3aa: CASSWQQETQYF
len: 13; v_gene: TRBV12-3/TRBV12-4; j_gene: TRBJ2-2; d_gene: TRBD1; abundance: few; CDR3nt: TGTGCCATGGGACAGGCGAACACCGGGGAGCTGTTTTTT; CDR3aa: CAMGQANTGELFF
len: 17; v_gene: TRBV12-3/TRBV12-4; j_gene: TRBJ1-2; d_gene: TRBD1; abundance: .; CDR3nt: TGTGCCAGCAGTTACTGGGACAGGGGGATTTTGAACTATGGCTACACCTTC; CDR3aa: CASSYWDRGILNYGYTF
len: 13; v_gene: TRBV7-8; j_gene: TRBJ1-2; d_gene: TRBD1; abundance: .; CDR3nt: TGTGCCAGCAGCATGAGGACAGGCTATGGCTACACCTTC; CDR3aa: CASSMRTGYGYTF
len: 13; v_gene: TRBV15; j_gene: TRBJ2-6; d_gene: .; abundance: .; CDR3nt: TGTGCCACCAGCAGAGATCGCCTCGTCGCTGAAGCTTTC; CDR3aa: CATSRDRLVAEAF
len: 13; v_gene: TRBV19; j_gene: TRBJ1-5; d_gene: .; abundance: .; CDR3nt: TGTGCCAGTACCCTGGCGGCGAATCAGCCCCAGCATTTT; CDR3aa: CASTLAANQPQHF
len: 17; v_gene: TRBV28; j_gene: TRBJ2-7; d_gene: TRBD2; abundance: .; CDR3nt: TGTGCCAGCAGTTCCTGGACTAGCGGGAGCCTGACCTACGAGCAGTACTTC; CDR3aa: CASSSWTSGSLTYEQYF
len: 15; v_gene: TRBV19; j_gene: TRBJ1-5; d_gene: TRBD1; abundance: many; CDR3nt: TGTGCCAGTAGGGCTGGACAGGGGGAAGGTCAGCCCCAGCATTTT; CDR3aa: CASRAGQGEGQPQHF
len: 16; v_gene: TRBV10-3; j_gene: TRBJ2-7; d_gene: TRBD2; abundance: .; CDR3nt: TGTGCCATCAGTGAGTCTGCAGCGGGAGCCACCTACGAGCAGTACTTC; CDR3aa: CAISESAAGATYEQYF
len: 14; v_gene: TRBV7-8; j_gene: TRBJ1-1; d_gene: .; abundance: .; CDR3nt: TGTGCCAGCAGCTTAGGGCCCCTCGACAGGAGAGCTTTCTTT; CDR3aa: CASSLGPLDRRAFF
len: 14; v_gene: TRBV4-1; j_gene: TRBJ2-5; d_gene: .; abundance: .; CDR3nt: TGCGCCAGCAGCCCGGGCCCCCTCACGGAGACCCAGTACTTC; CDR3aa: CASSPGPLTETQYF